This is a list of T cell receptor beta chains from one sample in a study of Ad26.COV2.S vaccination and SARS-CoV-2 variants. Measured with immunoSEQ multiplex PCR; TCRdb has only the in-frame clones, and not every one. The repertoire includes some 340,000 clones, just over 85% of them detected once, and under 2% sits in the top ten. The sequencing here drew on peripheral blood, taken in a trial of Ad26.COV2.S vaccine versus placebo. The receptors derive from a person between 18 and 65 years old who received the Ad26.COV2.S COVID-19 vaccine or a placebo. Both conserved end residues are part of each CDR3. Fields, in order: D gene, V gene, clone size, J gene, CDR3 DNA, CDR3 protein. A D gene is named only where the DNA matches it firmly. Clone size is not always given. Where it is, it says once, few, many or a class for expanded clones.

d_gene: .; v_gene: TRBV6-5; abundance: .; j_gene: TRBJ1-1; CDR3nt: TGTGCCAGCAGTTACTCCGCGGGATTGAACACTGAAGCTTTCTTT; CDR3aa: CASSYSAGLNTEAFF
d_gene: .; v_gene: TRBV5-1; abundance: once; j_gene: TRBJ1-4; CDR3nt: TGCGCCAGCAGCTTGGTAGGGGCAACTAATGAAAAACTGTTTTTT; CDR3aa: CASSLVGATNEKLFF
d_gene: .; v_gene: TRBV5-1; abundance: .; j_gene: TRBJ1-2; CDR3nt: TGCGCCAGCAGCCCGGGGCCCCGTAGAGGCTCTGGCTACACCTTC; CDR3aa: CASSPGPRRGSGYTF
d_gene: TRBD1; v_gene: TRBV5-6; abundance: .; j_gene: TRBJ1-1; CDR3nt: TGTGCCAGCAGCTTTCTCAGGACAGGGACTTATGCTGAAGCTTTCTTT; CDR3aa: CASSFLRTGTYAEAFF
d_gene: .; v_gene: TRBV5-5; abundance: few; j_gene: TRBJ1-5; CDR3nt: TGTGCCAGCAGCCCTGCAGGTCAGCCCCAGCATTTT; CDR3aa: CASSPAGQPQHF
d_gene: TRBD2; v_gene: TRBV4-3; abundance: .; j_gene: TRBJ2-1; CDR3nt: TGCGCCAGCAGCCAGAATCCGGGACTAGCGAGTGAGCAGTTCTTC; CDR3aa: CASSQNPGLASEQFF
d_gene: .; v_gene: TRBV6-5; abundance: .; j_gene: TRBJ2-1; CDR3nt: TGTGCCAGCAGTTCCCTGGGCGGACGGAGTGAGCAGTTCTTC; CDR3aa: CASSSLGGRSEQFF
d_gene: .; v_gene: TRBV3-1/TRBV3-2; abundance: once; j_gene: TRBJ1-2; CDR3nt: TGTGCCAGCAGCGGGGCAGGGCTCAAAGGGGGCTACACCTTC; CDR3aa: CASSGAGLKGGYTF
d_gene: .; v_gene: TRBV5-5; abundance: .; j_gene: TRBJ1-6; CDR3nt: TGTGCCAGCAGCTTTACGGGGGCCGGGGATTCACCCCTCCACTTT; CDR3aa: CASSFTGAGDSPLHF
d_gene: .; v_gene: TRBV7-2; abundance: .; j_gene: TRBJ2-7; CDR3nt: TGTGCCAGCAGCTTCTCACAGGGCTACGAGCAGTACTTC; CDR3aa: CASSFSQGYEQYF
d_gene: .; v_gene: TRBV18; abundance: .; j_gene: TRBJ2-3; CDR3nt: TGTGCCAGCTCACCTCTATCGGGGCGAGCTAGCACAGATACGCAGTATTTT; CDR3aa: CASSPLSGRASTDTQYF
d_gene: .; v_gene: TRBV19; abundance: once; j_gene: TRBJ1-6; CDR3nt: TGTGCCAGTAGTGGGATGGAGGCGAGTTCACCCCTCCACTTT; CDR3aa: CASSGMEASSPLHF
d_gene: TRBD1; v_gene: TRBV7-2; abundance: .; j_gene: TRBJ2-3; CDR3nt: TGTGCCAGCAGCCCGACCGGGACAGGGGTTGGAGATACGCAGTATTTT; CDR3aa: CASSPTGTGVGDTQYF
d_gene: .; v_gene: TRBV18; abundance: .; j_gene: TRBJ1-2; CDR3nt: TGTGCCAGCTCCGACGGGGACATCGGTGGCTACACCTTC; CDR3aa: CASSDGDIGGYTF
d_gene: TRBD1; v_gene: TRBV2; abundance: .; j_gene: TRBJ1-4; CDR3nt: TGTGCCCTAGGAAGGACAGGGGCAACTAATGAAAAACTGTTTTTT; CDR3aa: CALGRTGATNEKLFF
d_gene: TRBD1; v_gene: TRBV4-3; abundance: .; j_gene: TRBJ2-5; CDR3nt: TGCGCCAGCAGCCCACAAATCGGACAGGAAGAGACCCAGTACTTC; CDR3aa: CASSPQIGQEETQYF
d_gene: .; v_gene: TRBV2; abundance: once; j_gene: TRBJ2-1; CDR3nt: TGTGCCAGCAGTGAAGCGCGTAGAGGGGCTGGGACTGAGCAGTTCTTC; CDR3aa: CASSEARRGAGTEQFF
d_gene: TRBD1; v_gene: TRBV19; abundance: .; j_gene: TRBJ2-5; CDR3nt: TGTGCCAGTAGCGCTACTCGGGACAGGGGTCGCGGGACCCAGTACTTC; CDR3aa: CASSATRDRGRGTQYF
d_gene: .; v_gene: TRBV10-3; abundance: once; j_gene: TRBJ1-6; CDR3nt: TGTGCCATCAGCCCGAATGATTCACCCCTCCACTTT; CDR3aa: CAISPNDSPLHF
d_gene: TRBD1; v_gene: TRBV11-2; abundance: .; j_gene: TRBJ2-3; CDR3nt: TGTGCCAGCAGCCGGGACAGGGGGCTTAATACGCAGTATTTT; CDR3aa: CASSRDRGLNTQYF
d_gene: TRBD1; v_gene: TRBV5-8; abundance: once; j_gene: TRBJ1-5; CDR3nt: TGTGCCAGCAGTCGGACAGGGAATAGGGGCAATCAGCCCCAGCATTTT; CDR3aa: CASSRTGNRGNQPQHF
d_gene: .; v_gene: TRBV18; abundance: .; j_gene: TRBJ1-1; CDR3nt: TGTGCCAGCTCACCCAGCATTGGGGGGTCTGAAGCTTTCTTT; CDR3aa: CASSPSIGGSEAFF
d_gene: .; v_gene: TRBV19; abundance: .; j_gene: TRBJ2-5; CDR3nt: TGTGCCAGTAGTACGGCCGGGCTCCAAGAGACCCAGTACTTC; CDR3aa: CASSTAGLQETQYF
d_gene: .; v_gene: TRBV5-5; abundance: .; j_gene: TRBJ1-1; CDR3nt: TGTGCCAGCAGCTTTCCTTCCGGGACGCAAGCTTTCTTT; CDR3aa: CASSFPSGTQAFF
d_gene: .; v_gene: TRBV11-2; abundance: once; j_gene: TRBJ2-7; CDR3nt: TGTGCCAGCAGCTTAGAGTCCAGCTACGAGCAGTACTTC; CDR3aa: CASSLESSYEQYF
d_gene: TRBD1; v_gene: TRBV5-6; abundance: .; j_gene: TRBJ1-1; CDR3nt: TGTGCCAGCAGCGACCCGGGACAGACCTTGAACACTGAAGCTTTCTTT; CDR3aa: CASSDPGQTLNTEAFF
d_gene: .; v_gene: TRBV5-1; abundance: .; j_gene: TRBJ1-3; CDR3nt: TGCGCCAGCAGCTGGGGAACAGGTTCTGGAAACACCATATATTTT; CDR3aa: CASSWGTGSGNTIYF
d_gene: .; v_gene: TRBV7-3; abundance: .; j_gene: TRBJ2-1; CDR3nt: TGTGCCAGCAGCTTAAGTACGGGGCCGATGGGACGGAGTGAGCAGTTCTTC; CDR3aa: CASSLSTGPMGRSEQFF
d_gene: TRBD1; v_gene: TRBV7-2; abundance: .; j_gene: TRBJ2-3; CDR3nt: TGTGCCAGCAGCCCAGGGGGACCCAGTGCGCAGTATTTT; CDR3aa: CASSPGGPSAQYF
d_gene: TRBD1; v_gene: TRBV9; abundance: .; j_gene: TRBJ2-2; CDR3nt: TGTGCCAGCACACCGGGACAGGGGAACACCGGGGAGCTGTTTTTT; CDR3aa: CASTPGQGNTGELFF
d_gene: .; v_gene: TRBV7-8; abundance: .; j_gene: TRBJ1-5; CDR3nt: TGTGCCAGCAGCTTAGGCCTTTTAGACCCGCCCCAGCATTTT; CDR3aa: CASSLGLLDPPQHF
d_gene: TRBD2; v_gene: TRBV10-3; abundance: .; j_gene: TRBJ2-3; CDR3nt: TGTGCCACCCAGACTAGCGGTCATGAGTCAGATACGCAGTATTTT; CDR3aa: CATQTSGHESDTQYF
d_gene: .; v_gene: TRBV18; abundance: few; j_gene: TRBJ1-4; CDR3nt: TGTGCCAGCTCACCACTCGTGGGGACTAATGAAAAACTGTTTTTT; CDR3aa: CASSPLVGTNEKLFF
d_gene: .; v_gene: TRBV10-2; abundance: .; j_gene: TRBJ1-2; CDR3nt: TGCGCCAGCAGCGCCGGGGCCCCCCCACTATGGGGCTACACCTTC; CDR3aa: CASSAGAPPLWGYTF
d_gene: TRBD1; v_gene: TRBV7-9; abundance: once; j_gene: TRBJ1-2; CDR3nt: TGTGCCAGCAGCCCAACCACCGGACAGGCAAACTATGGCTACACCTTC; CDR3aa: CASSPTTGQANYGYTF
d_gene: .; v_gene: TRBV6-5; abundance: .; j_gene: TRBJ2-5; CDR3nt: TGTGCCAGCGGAGGGATGCAGACCCAGTACTTC; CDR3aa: CASGGMQTQYF
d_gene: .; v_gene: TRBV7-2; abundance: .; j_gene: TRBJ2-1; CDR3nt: TGTGCCAGCAGCCGCCGAGACTTGTACGATGAGCAGTTCTTC; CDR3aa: CASSRRDLYDEQFF